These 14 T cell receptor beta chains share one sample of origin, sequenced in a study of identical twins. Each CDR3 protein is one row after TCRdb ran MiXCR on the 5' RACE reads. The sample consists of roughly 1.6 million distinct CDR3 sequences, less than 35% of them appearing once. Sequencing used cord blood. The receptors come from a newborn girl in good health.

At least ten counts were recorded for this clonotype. The DNA for the CDR3 is TGCGCCAGCAGCCCCAATACCCAAAACATTCAGTACTTC. Protein: CASSPNTQNIQYF. This rearrangement joins TRBV5-1 to TRBJ2-4; D call uncertain. V lost 4 bases and J 5 bases, leaving 10 bases between the germline ends. This CDR3 has 13 residues. Germline CDR1 is SGHRS and CDR2 is YFSETQ.

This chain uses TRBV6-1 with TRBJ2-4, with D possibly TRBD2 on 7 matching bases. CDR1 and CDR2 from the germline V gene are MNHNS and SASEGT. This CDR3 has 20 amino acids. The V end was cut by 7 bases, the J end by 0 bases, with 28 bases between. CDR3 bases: TGTGCCAGCACTCACCGCCCTGAATTCGGGGGGCTCCTAGCCAAAAACATTCAGTACTTC. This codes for CASTHRPEFGGLLAKNIQYF.

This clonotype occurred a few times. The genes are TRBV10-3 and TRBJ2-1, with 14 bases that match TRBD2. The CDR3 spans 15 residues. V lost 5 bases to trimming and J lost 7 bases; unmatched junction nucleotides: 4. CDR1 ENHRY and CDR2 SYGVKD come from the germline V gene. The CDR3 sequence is CAISTGTSGSNEQFF. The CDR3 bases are TGTGCCATCAGTACCGGGACTAGCGGGAGTAATGAGCAGTTCTTC.

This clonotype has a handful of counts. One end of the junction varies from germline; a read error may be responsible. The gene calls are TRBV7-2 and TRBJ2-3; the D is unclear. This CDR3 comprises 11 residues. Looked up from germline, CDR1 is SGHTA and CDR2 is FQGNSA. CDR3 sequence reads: CANSPVGTQYF. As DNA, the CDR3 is TGTGCCAACAGCCCCGTAGGTACGCAGTATTTT.

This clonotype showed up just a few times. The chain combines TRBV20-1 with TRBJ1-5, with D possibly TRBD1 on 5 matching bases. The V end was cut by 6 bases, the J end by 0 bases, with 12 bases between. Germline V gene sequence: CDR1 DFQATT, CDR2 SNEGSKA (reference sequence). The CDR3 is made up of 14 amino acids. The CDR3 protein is CSALRDGSNQPQHF. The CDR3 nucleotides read TGCAGTGCGCTCCGGGACGGTAGCAATCAGCCCCAGCATTTT.

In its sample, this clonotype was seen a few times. In nucleotides, the CDR3 is TGTGCCAGCAGTGGGGGGACGAAGGGGCAGCCCCAGCATTTT. Its protein is CASSGGTKGQPQHF. V and J are TRBV2 and TRBJ1-5; tentative D call: TRBD1 (5 bases). This CDR3 has 14 residues. Germline CDR1 and CDR2: SNHLY and FYNNEI. V lost 4 bases, J lost 7 bases, and 14 bases lay in between. Complete variable domain (other parts from reference TRBV2 and TRBJ1-5): EPEVTQTPSHQVTQMGQEVILRCVPISNHLYFYWYRQILGQKVEFLVSFYNNEISEKSEIFDDQFSVERPDGSNFTLKIRSTKLEDSAMYFCASSGGTKGQPQHFGDGTRLSIL.

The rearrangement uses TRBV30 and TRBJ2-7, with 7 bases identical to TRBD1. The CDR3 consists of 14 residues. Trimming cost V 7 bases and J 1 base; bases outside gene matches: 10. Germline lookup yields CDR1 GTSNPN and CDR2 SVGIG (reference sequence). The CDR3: CALMTGWGSYEQYF. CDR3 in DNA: TGTGCCTTGATGACAGGGTGGGGATCCTACGAGCAGTACTTC.

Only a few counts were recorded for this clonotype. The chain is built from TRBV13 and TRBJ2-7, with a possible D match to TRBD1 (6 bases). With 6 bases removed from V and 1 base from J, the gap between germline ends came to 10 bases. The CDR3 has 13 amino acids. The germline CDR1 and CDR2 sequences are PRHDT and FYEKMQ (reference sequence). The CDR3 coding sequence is TGTGCCAGCAGGGCGCAGGGGTCCTACGAGCAGTACTTC. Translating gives CASRAQGSYEQYF.

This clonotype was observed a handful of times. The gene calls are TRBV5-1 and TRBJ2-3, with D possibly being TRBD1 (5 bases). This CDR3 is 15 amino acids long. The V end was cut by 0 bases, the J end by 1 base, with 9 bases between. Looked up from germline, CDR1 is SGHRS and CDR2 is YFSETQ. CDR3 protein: CASSLAEGGTDTQYF. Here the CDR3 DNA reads TGCGCCAGCAGCTTGGCAGAAGGGGGCACAGATACGCAGTATTTT.

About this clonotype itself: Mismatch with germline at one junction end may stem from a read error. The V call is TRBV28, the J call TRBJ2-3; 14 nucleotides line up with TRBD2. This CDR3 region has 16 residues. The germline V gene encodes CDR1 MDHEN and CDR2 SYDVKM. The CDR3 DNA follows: TGTGCCGGCAGCTTGACTAGCGGGAGGGGCACAGGTACGCAGTATTTT. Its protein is CAGSLTSGRGTGTQYF.

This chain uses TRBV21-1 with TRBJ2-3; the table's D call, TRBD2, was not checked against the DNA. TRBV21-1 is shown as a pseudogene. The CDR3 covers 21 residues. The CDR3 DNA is TGTGCCAGCAGCAAAGCGGTTAGACTTCAGGGTAGCGGGAGAAACACAGATACGCAGTATTTT. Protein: CASSKAVRLQGSGRNTDTQYF.

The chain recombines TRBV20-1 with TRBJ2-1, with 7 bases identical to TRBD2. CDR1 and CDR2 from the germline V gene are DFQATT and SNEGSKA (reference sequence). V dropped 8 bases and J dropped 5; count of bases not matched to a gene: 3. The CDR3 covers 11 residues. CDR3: CSRTRNNEQFF. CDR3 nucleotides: TGCAGTCGGACTAGGAACAATGAGCAGTTCTTC.

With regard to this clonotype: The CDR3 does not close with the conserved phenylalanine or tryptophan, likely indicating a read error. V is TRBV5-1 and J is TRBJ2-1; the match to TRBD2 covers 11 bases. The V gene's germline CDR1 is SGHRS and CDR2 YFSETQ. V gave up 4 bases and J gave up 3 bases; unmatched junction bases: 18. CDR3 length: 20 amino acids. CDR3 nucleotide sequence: TGCGCCAGCAGCCTTAGACAGGGGGGGACTAGCGGCGCCGTCTACAATGAGCAGTTCTTA. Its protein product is CASSLRQGGTSGAVYNEQFL.

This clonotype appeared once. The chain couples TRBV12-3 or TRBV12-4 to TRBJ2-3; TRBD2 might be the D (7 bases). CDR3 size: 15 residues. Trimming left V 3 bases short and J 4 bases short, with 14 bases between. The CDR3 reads CASSLRGGSADTQYF. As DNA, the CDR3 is TGTGCCAGCAGTTTGAGGGGGGGGAGCGCAGATACGCAGTATTTT.